One sample yielded the 25 T cell receptor beta chains listed below, sequenced in a study of technical replicates of blood from a few donors (dated by TCRdb to the late 2010s). Library generation was performed with the immunoSEQ multiplex PCR assay. TCRdb obtained this table from immuneACCESS and retained in-frame rearrangements with V and J assigned. These tables miss some clones; where compared with another copy, unresolved V genes account for less than half of the shortfall, and the remainder is unexplained. This sample holds 60,000 to 80,000 clones; about 87% were observed only once. The top ten constitute under 6.5% of the sample. Sequencing input: PBMCs. The receptors come from a human donor in good health. Some clones in this sample may be carry-over from other donors' samples.

This clone was found once. The chain employs TRBV7-2 and TRBJ1-2; D may be TRBD1 (6 bases). Germline CDR1 and CDR2: SGHTA and FQGNSA. V lost 1 base, J lost 6 bases, and 18 bases lay in between. This CDR3 is built from 16 residues. The CDR3 nucleotides are TGTGCCAGCAGCTTAGAGGGGGGGCGCAGAGTCGATGGCTACACCTTC. Translated, it gives CASSLEGGRRVDGYTF.

The table lists this clone with a count of one. This sequence joins TRBV2 and TRBJ2-3; 8 bases are a match to TRBD2. Germline lookup yields CDR1 SNHLY and CDR2 FYNNEI. There are 15 residues in the CDR3. Germline trimming cut 5 bases from V and 5 bases from J; bases unmatched to any gene: 9. The CDR3 region is CASSSGSSSGDTQYF. The CDR3 DNA is TGTGCCAGCAGTAGCGGGAGTTCTAGTGGAGATACGCAGTATTTT.

The rearrangement joins TRBV30 to TRBJ2-7; no definite D call. The V gene lost 1 base and the J gene lost 3 bases, with 7 bases spanning the gap. There are 12 residues in the CDR3. Germline V CDR1 and CDR2: GTSNPN, SVGIG (reference sequence). The CDR3 DNA sequence: TGTGCCTGGAGTGCAGGCTTCTACGAGCAGTACTTC. This sequence encodes CAWSAGFYEQYF.

The rearrangement links TRBV21-1 to TRBJ2-7; the DNA was not compared with TRBD1, the D call given in the table. TRBV21-1 represents a pseudogene. This CDR3 has 16 amino acids. CDR3 in DNA: TGTGCCAGCAGCAAAGCGCTTGGGACAGGGTGGTGCGAGCAGTACTTC. Its translation is CASSKALGTGWCEQYF.

This chain connects TRBV5-6 to TRBJ2-3; TRBD2 matches at 10 bases. This CDR3 has 17 amino acids. After removal of 1 base from V and 2 bases from J, the junction contained 7 bases not matched to a gene. Germline V gene lookup returns CDR1 SGHDT and CDR2 YYEEEE. In DNA, the CDR3 is TGTGCCAGCAGCTTGTATCTAGCGGGAGCCTCCACAGATACGCAGTATTTT. Protein: CASSLYLAGASTDTQYF.

The V and J genes are TRBV19 and TRBJ2-7; 8 positions agree with TRBD1. The CDR3 is 15 residues long. The germline V gene has CDR1 LNHDA and CDR2 SQIVND (reference sequence). Trimming at V came to 4 bases and at J to 5 bases, leaving 10 bases not matched to a gene. The DNA for the CDR3 is TGTGCCAGTAGTAAAGTCACCGGACAGGGCAACGAGCAGTACTTC. This encodes CASSKVTGQGNEQYF.

The chain couples TRBV6-1 to TRBJ1-4, with D possibly being TRBD1 (5 bases). The length of the CDR3 is 15 residues. Germline CDR1 reads MNHNS; CDR2 reads SASEGT. The V end lost 8 bases, the J end lost 0 bases, and 13 bases lay between the germline ends. The DNA of the CDR3 is TGTGCCAGCCAGAAGTGGGGCGCAACTAATGAAAAACTGTTTTTT. Translated: CASQKWGATNEKLFF.

This sequence joins TRBV2 and TRBJ2-1; D unclear. CDR1 and CDR2 from the germline V gene are SNHLY and FYNNEI. The CDR3 has 13 amino acids. Deletions cut 3 bases from V and 10 bases from J, with 13 bases between. CDR3 nucleotides: TGTGCCAGCAGTGATTACATAGCCAGAGAGCAGTTCTTC. It specifies CASSDYIAREQFF.

V gene TRBV7-3 combines with J gene TRBJ2-2, with 8 bases fitting TRBD2. Trimming at V came to 5 bases and at J to 4 bases, leaving 0 bases not matched to a gene. The CDR3 has 13 residues. Germline CDR1 reads SGHTA; CDR2 reads FQGTGA. The CDR3 loop reads CASSSGGTGELFF. Written as DNA, the CDR3 is TGTGCCAGCAGCAGCGGGGGCACCGGGGAGCTGTTTTTT.

The chain links TRBV7-2 to TRBJ2-1; the D gene is possibly TRBD2 (5 bases). The CDR3 length is 13 residues. The germline V and J ends were trimmed by 6 bases and 8 bases, with 14 bases remaining between them. Germline CDR1 reads SGHTA; CDR2 reads FQGNSA. The CDR3 protein is CASRYTSRDEQFF. DNA of the CDR3: TGTGCCAGCAGATACACTAGTAGGGATGAGCAGTTCTTC. Full variable domain (outside the CDR3, taken from reference TRBV7-2 and TRBJ2-1): GAGVSQSPSNKVTEKGKDVELRCDPISGHTALYWYRQSLGQGLEFLIYFQGNSAPDKSGLPSDRFSAERTGGSVSTLTIQRTQQEDSAVYLCASRYTSRDEQFFGPGTRLTVL.

V and J are TRBV5-8 and TRBJ1-5; D uncertain. Trimming cost V 6 bases and J 5 bases, with 12 bases left between them. Looked up from germline, CDR1 is SGHTS and CDR2 is YDEGEE. The CDR3 spans 13 residues. The CDR3 region has the DNA TGTGCCAGCAATCCGTTCCTCCATCAGCCCCAGCATTTT. As protein: CASNPFLHQPQHF. Supplemented by reference TRBV5-8 and TRBJ1-5, the full variable domain reads EAGVTQSPTHLIKTRGQQATLRCSPISGHTSVYWYQQALGLGLQFLLWYDEGEERNRGNFPPRFSGRQFPNYSSELNVNALELEDSALYLCASNPFLHQPQHFGDGTRLSIL.

This chain joins TRBV9 and TRBJ2-7; TRBD2 matches 8 bases. With 3 bases clipped from V and 0 bases from J, the junction kept 14 bases outside the gene matches. Germline V gene lookup returns CDR1 SGDLS and CDR2 YYNGEE. CDR3 length: 18 amino acids. DNA for the CDR3: TGTGCCAGCAGCGCCCAAAGCTCGACTAGCGCGCCCTCCTACGAGCAGTACTTC. Translating it yields CASSAQSSTSAPSYEQYF.

This clone was found once. The V call is TRBV5-1, the J call TRBJ2-2, with 8 nucleotides matching TRBD2. The CDR3 length is 16 residues. Looked up from germline, CDR1 is SGHRS and CDR2 is YFSETQ. With 0 bases clipped from V and 4 bases from J, the junction kept 5 bases outside the gene matches. For the CDR3, the DNA is TGCGCCAGCAGCTTGGATCGGGGGGGGCCCACCGGGGAGCTGTTTTTT. Protein product: CASSLDRGGPTGELFF.

The V gene is TRBV7-2, the J gene TRBJ2-1, with 11 positions matching TRBD2. After removal of 5 bases from V and 3 bases from J, the junction contained 6 bases not matched to a gene. Germline CDR1 is SGHTA and CDR2 is FQGNSA. This CDR3 has 16 amino acids. CDR3 nucleotides: TGTGCCAGCAGCGAAGCCGGGACTAGCGGCTACAATGAGCAGTTCTTC. Its protein product is CASSEAGTSGYNEQFF.

In DNA, the CDR3 is TGTGCCAGCAGCGGGCAACTCTCCTACAATGAGCAGTTCTTC. Translation gives CASSGQLSYNEQFF. J is TRBJ2-1 and V is TRBV5-4; D not certain. The V and J ends lost 4 bases and 0 bases respectively, with 8 bases between them. The CDR3 loop spans 14 amino acids. Germline values: CDR1 SGHNT, CDR2 YYREEE (reference sequence).

The chain combines TRBV19 with TRBJ1-1; TRBD1 matches at 9 bases. After removal of 8 bases from V and 3 bases from J, the junction contained 13 bases not matched to a gene. The CDR3 covers 16 residues. Germline CDR1 is LNHDA and CDR2 is SQIVND (reference sequence). The chain's CDR3 is CASETRDRAKDTEAFF. The CDR3 DNA is TGTGCCAGTGAGACGAGGGACAGGGCGAAGGACACTGAAGCTTTCTTT.

Only one count was recorded for this clone. The genes are TRBV7-9 and TRBJ1-5; D gene unclear. Germline CDR1 reads SEHNR; CDR2 reads FQNEAQ (reference sequence). V lost 0 bases and J 0 bases, leaving 9 bases between the germline ends. The CDR3 covers 16 residues. The CDR3 spells CASSLAEGYSNQPQHF. The CDR3 nucleotides read TGTGCCAGCAGCTTAGCCGAGGGTTATAGCAATCAGCCCCAGCATTTT.

V and J are TRBV9 and TRBJ1-1; tentative D call: TRBD1 (5 bases). V was shortened by 4 bases and J by 1 base, with 11 bases between the two germline ends. CDR3 length: 14 amino acids. Germline V gene data show CDR1 as SGDLS and CDR2 as YYNGEE. The CDR3 DNA sequence: TGTGCCAGCAGCCTGGTGCAGGGGAACACTGAAGCTTTCTTT. Translating it yields CASSLVQGNTEAFF.

This clone was seen once. The rearrangement uses TRBV4-2 and TRBJ2-5, with TRBD2 identical over 8 bases. CDR3 length: 15 residues. Germline V gives CDR1 LGHNA, CDR2 YNFKEQ. With V trimmed by 1 base and J by 4 bases, 5 bases remained unmatched. The CDR3: CASSQAGRGAETQYF. As DNA, the CDR3 is TGTGCCAGCAGCCAAGCAGGGCGGGGGGCAGAGACCCAGTACTTC.

This sequence joins TRBV2 and TRBJ1-5; 8 positions agree with TRBD1. With V trimmed by 0 bases and J by 7 bases, 2 bases remained unmatched. Germline values: CDR1 SNHLY, CDR2 FYNNEI. This CDR3 spans 14 amino acids. The chain's CDR3 is CASSEADRAQPQHF. In DNA, the CDR3 is TGTGCCAGCAGTGAAGCGGACAGGGCCCAGCCCCAGCATTTT.

This chain joins TRBV29-1 and TRBJ1-1; no firm D call. CDR1 and CDR2 (germline): SQVTM, ANQGSEA. The CDR3 is 13 residues long. V lost 4 bases and J lost 0, with 9 bases in between. CDR3 nucleotide sequence: TGCAGCGTTGGTGCAGGCTTGAACACTGAAGCTTTCTTT. Translating gives CSVGAGLNTEAFF.

The rearrangement links TRBV7-6 to TRBJ2-1; TRBD1 aligns across 7 bases. Trimming removed 4 bases from V and 6 bases from J; junction bases left unmatched: 9. This CDR3 region has 15 residues. Germline V gene sequence: CDR1 SGHVS, CDR2 FNYEAQ. CDR3 in amino acids: CASSSRQGRGNEQFF. CDR3 coding DNA: TGTGCCAGCAGCTCAAGACAGGGCAGGGGCAATGAGCAGTTCTTC. Full variable domain (rest looked up from reference TRBV7-6 and TRBJ2-1): GAGVSQSPRYKVTKRGQDVALRCDPISGHVSLYWYRQALGQGPEFLTYFNYEAQQDKSGLPNDRFSAERPEGSISTLTIQRTEQRDSAMYRCASSSRQGRGNEQFFGPGTRLTVL.

This clone came up once. The genes are TRBV2 and TRBJ2-3, with 11 positions matching TRBD2. J lost 1 base, V lost 4 bases, and 16 bases had no gene match. The germline V gene encodes CDR1 SNHLY and CDR2 FYNNEI. The CDR3 covers 20 residues. The CDR3 loop is CASSVLFGTSGLVGTDTQYF. The CDR3 region has the DNA TGTGCCAGCAGTGTTCTTTTTGGGACTAGCGGCCTGGTGGGCACAGATACGCAGTATTTT.

The chain joins TRBV7-6 to TRBJ1-1, with a weak D call TRBD1 (6 bases). Germline-derived CDR1 and CDR2 are SGHVS and FNYEAQ. The CDR3 has 13 amino acids. V lost 5 bases to trimming and J lost 3 bases, with 10 bases between them. CDR3 DNA sequence: TGTGCCAGCAGCCGAGGGGGGGACACTGAAGCTTTCTTT. Translation gives CASSRGGDTEAFF. The full variable domain, completed using reference TRBV7-6 and TRBJ1-1, is GAGVSQSPRYKVTKRGQDVALRCDPISGHVSLYWYRQALGQGPEFLTYFNYEAQQDKSGLPNDRFSAERPEGSISTLTIQRTEQRDSAMYRCASSRGGDTEAFFGQGTRLTVV.

The genes are TRBV5-6 and TRBJ2-4, with D perhaps matching TRBD1 (6 bases). This CDR3 is 17 amino acids long. Germline values: CDR1 SGHDT, CDR2 YYEEEE. Trimming removed 0 bases at V and 0 bases at J, with 13 bases between. DNA for the CDR3: TGTGCCAGCAGCTTGGGCTACAGGGTCTTAGCCAAAAACATTCAGTACTTC. It encodes CASSLGYRVLAKNIQYF.